This T cell receptor (beta chain) was sequenced for a study of CD8 T cells in ankylosing spondylitis. This clonotype was found a few times. What it binds is unknown. Regarding the study as a whole: Characteristic, it appeared, of ankylosing spondylitis blood was a TCR beta motif of eight highly homologous variants. CD8+ by phenotype, disease-linked clones were relatively rare in peripheral blood.

CDR1 and CDR2 from the germline V gene are MNHEY and SVGAGI. The CDR3 length is 14 residues. Trimming cost V 7 bases and J 2 bases, with 11 bases left between them. TCRdb passed the 5' RACE reads through MiXCR, listing each CDR3 protein once. The sample shows some 16,000 distinct CDR3 sequences, approximately 7.6% of them seen only once. The sequence derives from a male donor with ankylosing spondylitis or in good health (not recorded which). What was sequenced was blood. This rearrangement joins TRBV6-5 to TRBJ2-2; TRBD2 might be the D (6 bases). The CDR3 sequence: CASNRGLNTGELFF. In DNA, the CDR3 is TGTGCCAGCAACCGAGGACTAAACACCGGGGAGCTGTTTTTT.